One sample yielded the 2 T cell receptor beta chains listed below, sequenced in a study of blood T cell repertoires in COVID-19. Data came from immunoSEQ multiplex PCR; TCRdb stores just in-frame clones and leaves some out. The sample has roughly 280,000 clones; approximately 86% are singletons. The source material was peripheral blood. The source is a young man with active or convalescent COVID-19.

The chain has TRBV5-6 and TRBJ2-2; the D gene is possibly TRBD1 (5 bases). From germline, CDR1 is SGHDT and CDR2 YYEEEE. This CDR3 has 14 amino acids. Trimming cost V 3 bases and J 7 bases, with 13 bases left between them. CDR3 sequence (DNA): TGTGCCAGCAGCTCCAGGGATATCATCGGGGAGCTGTTTTTT. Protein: CASSSRDIIGELFF.

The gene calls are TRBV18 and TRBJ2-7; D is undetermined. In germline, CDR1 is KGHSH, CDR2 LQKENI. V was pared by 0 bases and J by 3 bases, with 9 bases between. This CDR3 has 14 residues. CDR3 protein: CASSPPSVNYEQYF. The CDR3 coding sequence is TGTGCCAGCTCACCACCGTCAGTTAACTACGAGCAGTACTTC.